The sequence of this T cell receptor beta chain was determined in a study of blood T cell repertoires in COVID-19. Here immunoSEQ multiplex PCR was the method, and the copy in TCRdb shows in-frame clones only, minus some. The sample has around 450,000 clones, 80% to 95% seen once; the top ten hold 0.6%. The CDR3 covers 12 residues. From germline, CDR1 is LGHDT and CDR2 YNNKEL (reference sequence). V lost 4 bases to trimming and J lost 8 bases, with 11 bases between them. This clone came up once. The source material was PBMCs or T cells enriched from blood (not recorded which). The gene calls are TRBV3-1 (or the pseudogene TRBV3-2) and TRBJ1-1; TRBD1 is a possible D gene (5 bases). The clonotype originates from a man aged 18 to 29 who had recovered from COVID-19. This CDR3 reads CASSRLAGEAFF. CDR3 DNA sequence: TGTGCCAGCAGCCGACTCGCAGGGGAAGCTTTCTTT.